The 14 T cell receptor beta chains listed next were all sequenced from one sample in a study of T cell responses to AZD1222 COVID-19 vaccine. Method: immunoSEQ multiplex PCR; TCRdb's copy keeps in-frame clones and lacks some. This table has about 150,000 clones, under 95% appearing once. Here the sequenced sample was peripheral blood, taken 28 days after the second AZD1222 dose. These receptors all come from an adult who received the AZD1222 COVID-19 vaccine.

This sequence joins TRBV5-1 and TRBJ2-5; 9 bases are shared with TRBD1. From germline, CDR1 is SGHRS and CDR2 YFSETQ. CDR3 length: 16 residues. V lost 4 bases, J lost 4 bases, and 11 bases stayed unmatched. CDR3 nucleotides: TGCGCCAGCAGCCTGGATAGGACAGGGGTGGGAGAGACCCAGTACTTC. As protein: CASSLDRTGVGETQYF.

The table lists this clone with a few counts. The chain is built from TRBV4-1 and TRBJ1-5, with 7 nucleotides matching TRBD1. The V and J ends lost 3 bases and 3 bases, in that order; junction bases with no gene match: 5. Germline loops: CDR1 MGHRA, CDR2 YSYEKL. The CDR3 is 15 residues long. CDR3 sequence (DNA): TGCGCCAGCAGCCAGGAGGGGGCCCCCAATCAGCCCCAGCATTTT. It is translated as CASSQEGAPNQPQHF.

The J gene is TRBJ2-7, the V gene TRBV10-3; D call uncertain. Between the trimmed V and J ends, which lost 0 bases and 0 bases, there was a span of 9 bases. Germline values: CDR1 ENHRY, CDR2 SYGVKD. This CDR3 region has 15 residues. CDR3 loop: CAISESAVSSYEQYF. The CDR3 DNA sequence: TGTGCCATCAGTGAGTCGGCCGTTAGCTCCTACGAGCAGTACTTC.

The V gene is TRBV25-1, the J gene TRBJ2-1; possible D gene TRBD1, 5 bases. This CDR3 comprises 13 residues. CDR1 MGHDK and CDR2 SYGVNS come from the germline V gene. Deletions cut 10 bases from V and 9 bases from J, with 19 bases between. CDR3 nucleotides: TGTGCCACCAGGGTCGCCGATTTGGGTGAGCAGTTCTTC. Its translation is CATRVADLGEQFF.

This clone was picked up a small number of times. The rearrangement joins TRBV19 to TRBJ2-2; D is undetermined. CDR1 and CDR2 from the germline V gene are LNHDA and SQIVND (reference sequence). This CDR3 comprises 12 residues. V lost 3 bases, J lost 3 bases, and 2 bases lay in between. The CDR3 here is CASSMDTGELFF. CDR3 DNA: TGTGCCAGTAGTATGGACACCGGGGAGCTGTTTTTT.

This chain connects TRBV7-2 to TRBJ2-7, with TRBD1 matching 10 bases. Germline loops: CDR1 SGHTA, CDR2 FQGNSA. The CDR3 length is 15 residues. Trimming took 4 bases from V and 1 from J; bases not matched to a gene: 4. CDR3 amino acids: CASSYGTGVSYEQYF. For the CDR3, the DNA is TGTGCCAGCAGCTACGGGACAGGGGTTTCCTACGAGCAGTACTTC.

This clone was detected a few times. V and J are TRBV7-8 and TRBJ1-1; the match to TRBD1 covers 7 bases. Unmatched junction bases numbered 20, after V lost 10 bases and J lost 0 bases. Germline V CDR1 and CDR2: SGHVS, FQNEAQ. This CDR3 is 18 amino acids long. CDR3 DNA sequence: TGTGCCACCTCCAAGCCCGCCCGGACAGGTCTCATGAACACTGAAGCTTTCTTT. It codes for CATSKPARTGLMNTEAFF.

This rearrangement joins TRBV6-5 to TRBJ2-2; either TRBD1 or TRBD2 may supply D (7 bases each). CDR3 length equals 15 residues. The V gene lost 7 bases and the J gene lost 3 bases, with 15 bases spanning the gap. In germline, CDR1 is MNHEY, CDR2 SVGAGI. The CDR3 protein is CASTKTGRDTGELFF. The CDR3 DNA sequence: TGTGCCAGCACCAAGACAGGGAGGGACACCGGGGAGCTGTTTTTT.

V usage is TRBV9 and J usage is TRBJ1-3; D remains ambiguous. The CDR3 is 16 amino acids. CDR1 and CDR2 (germline): SGDLS, YYNGEE. The V end lost 0 bases, the J end lost 2 bases, and 12 bases lay between the germline ends. CDR3 in DNA: TGTGCCAGCAGCGTAGGGCGCAGCTGGGCTGGAAACACCATATATTTT. Translated, it gives CASSVGRSWAGNTIYF.

This clone occurred once. The chain couples TRBV7-8 to TRBJ2-7; TRBD2 is a possible D gene (5 bases). CDR3 length: 15 residues. Trimming took off 1 base at V and 1 base at J, with 11 bases between the two ends. From germline, CDR1 is SGHVS and CDR2 FQNEAQ. The CDR3 region has the DNA TGTGCCAGCAGCTTAGGGACTGCTCGATCCTACGAGCAGTACTTC. Protein product: CASSLGTARSYEQYF.

As to this clone: This sample also contains other DNA sequences that code for the same CDR3. The chain uses TRBV19 and TRBJ1-5; maybe TRBD1 (6 bases). The germline gives CDR1 LNHDA, CDR2 SQIVND (reference sequence). Trimming cost V 4 bases and J 2 bases, with 9 bases left between them. The CDR3 is 14 residues long. CDR3 in DNA: TGTGCCAGTAGTAGCTGGACAGGCAATCAGCCCCAGCATTTT. This codes for CASSSWTGNQPQHF.

This chain uses TRBV18 with TRBJ1-5; TRBD1 is a possible D gene (6 bases). V was pared by 5 bases and J by 2 bases, with 13 bases between. The germline V gene encodes CDR1 KGHSH and CDR2 LQKENI. The CDR3 sequence is 15 residues long. This CDR3 reads CASSLTGSGNQPQHF. The CDR3 DNA reads as TGTGCCAGCTCATTAACAGGGTCCGGCAATCAGCCCCAGCATTTT.

The chain combines TRBV6-5 with TRBJ2-5; TRBD2 aligns across 12 bases. The CDR3 spans 14 residues. In germline, CDR1 is MNHEY, CDR2 SVGAGI. V trimming: 2 bases; J trimming: 5 bases; junction bases outside the gene matches: 0. The CDR3 reads CASSYLAGGETQYF. The CDR3 nucleotides read TGTGCCAGCAGTTACCTAGCGGGAGGGGAGACCCAGTACTTC.

The J gene is TRBJ1-2, the V gene TRBV7-9; possible D gene TRBD1, 6 bases. Trimming stripped 3 bases from V and 4 bases from J, with 9 bases between. The CDR3 length is 13 residues. Looked up from germline, CDR1 is SEHNR and CDR2 is FQNEAQ (reference sequence). The CDR3 is CASSLGATYGYTF. The CDR3 DNA sequence: TGTGCCAGCAGCTTGGGGGCGACCTATGGCTACACCTTC.